These 29 T cell receptor beta chains originate from one sample sequenced in a study of cytomegalovirus exposure and HLA in healthy donors. PCR employed 60 Vbeta and 13 Jbeta primers. Clones were sequenced by immunoSEQ multiplex PCR, and TCRdb holds only the in-frame ones, with some missing. The data show more than 95,000 clones, 55% to 75% seen once. Sequenced input: PBMCs. The receptors shown here come from a woman in her 40s in good health and CMV-seropositive.

The chain couples TRBV4-1 to TRBJ2-7, with 10 nucleotides matching TRBD1. Germline lookup yields CDR1 MGHRA and CDR2 YSYEKL. Trimming at V came to 3 bases and at J to 2 bases, leaving 7 bases not matched to a gene. This CDR3 comprises 16 residues. The DNA for the CDR3 is TGCGCCAGCAGCCACCGGACTGGACAGGGGGCCTACGAGCAGTACTTC. The encoded protein is CASSHRTGQGAYEQYF.

The chain links TRBV4-1 to TRBJ1-6, with 10 bases identical to TRBD1. V was clipped by 4 bases and J by 3 bases; unmatched bases: 6. The CDR3 extends over 17 amino acids. Germline V lookup: CDR1 MGHRA, CDR2 YSYEKL. The CDR3 here is CASSPVGTGDYNSPLHF. CDR3 nucleotides: TGCGCCAGCAGCCCAGTCGGGACAGGGGACTATAATTCACCCCTCCACTTT.

A single count supports this clone. The chain employs TRBV19 and TRBJ1-5; 10 bases are a match to TRBD1. This CDR3 spans 17 amino acids. V shed 4 bases, J shed 0 bases, and the junction held 6 bases outside the gene matches. Germline CDR1 reads LNHDA; CDR2 reads SQIVND (reference sequence). CDR3 nucleotide sequence: TGTGCCAGTAGTACCCTGACAGGGGGCTATAGCAATCAGCCCCAGCATTTT. Amino acids: CASSTLTGGYSNQPQHF.

The CDR3 DNA sequence: TGTGCCAGCACCCCGAACGGACTAGCGGGAGTCTACGAGCAGTACTTC. It codes for CASTPNGLAGVYEQYF. The V gene is TRBV2, the J gene TRBJ2-7, with TRBD2 matching 13 bases. Germline lookup yields CDR1 SNHLY and CDR2 FYNNEI. CDR3 length: 16 residues. The V gene end was trimmed by 7 bases and the J gene end by 3 bases; junction bases not matched to a gene: 9. Full variable domain (missing parts from reference TRBV2 and TRBJ2-7): EPEVTQTPSHQVTQMGQEVILRCVPISNHLYFYWYRQILGQKVEFLVSFYNNEISEKSEIFDDQFSVERPDGSNFTLKIRSTKLEDSAMYFCASTPNGLAGVYEQYFGPGTRLTVT.

This chain uses TRBV10-3 with TRBJ1-4; 12 bases are shared with TRBD1. The CDR3 spans 15 residues. V was clipped by 10 bases and J by 4 bases; unmatched bases: 7. Germline V gene lookup returns CDR1 ENHRY and CDR2 SYGVKD. In nucleotides, the CDR3 is TGTGCCACCCGGGACAGGGGGCTCGGTAATGAAAAACTGTTTTTT. Protein product: CATRDRGLGNEKLFF.

Details on this clone: The junction departs from the called germline gene at one end, perhaps through a read error. CDR3 in amino acids: CASSPLAGNAQFF. The CDR3, as DNA: TGTGCCAGCAGTCCCCTAGCGGGTAATGCGCAGTTCTTC. This sequence joins TRBV2 and TRBJ2-1, with 8 bases lining up with TRBD2. CDR3 length: 13 amino acids. CDR1 SNHLY and CDR2 FYNNEI come from the germline V gene.

The rearrangement joins TRBV28 to TRBJ1-3; D unclear. This CDR3 is built from 16 residues. V was cut by 5 bases and J by 0 bases, with 14 bases left in between. CDR1 and CDR2 from the germline V gene are MDHEN and SYDVKM. CDR3 bases: TGTGCCAGCAGTCCAGTACTACGGCACTCTGGAAACACCATATATTTT. It yields the protein CASSPVLRHSGNTIYF.

The chain links TRBV6-5 to TRBJ2-7, with 9 bases identical to TRBD2. The germline CDR1 and CDR2 sequences are MNHEY and SVGAGI. This CDR3 has 15 amino acids. Trimming took 2 bases from V and 2 from J; bases not matched to a gene: 4. The CDR3 loop reads CASSYGLAGTYEQYF. CDR3 nucleotides: TGTGCCAGCAGTTACGGGCTAGCGGGGACCTACGAGCAGTACTTC.

There are a few counts of this clone. The V and J genes are TRBV29-1 and TRBJ2-3; D perhaps matches TRBD2 (5 bases). There are 15 residues in the CDR3. The V gene lost 6 bases and the J gene lost 1 base, with 17 bases spanning the gap. Germline CDR1 reads SQVTM; CDR2 reads ANQGSEA. CDR3: CSVAPSSFRTDTQYF. The CDR3 bases are TGCAGCGTCGCTCCCTCTAGCTTTCGCACAGATACGCAGTATTTT.

As DNA, the CDR3 is TGCGCCAGCAGCCGCCAAATGAGGACAGGGGTTAATGAAAAACTGTTTTTT. It is translated as CASSRQMRTGVNEKLFF. The chain is built from TRBV4-1 and TRBJ1-4, with 9 bases lining up with TRBD1. Germline V gene lookup returns CDR1 MGHRA and CDR2 YSYEKL. Unmatched junction bases numbered 10, after V lost 4 bases and J lost 4 bases. This CDR3 comprises 17 residues.

The chain combines TRBV7-2 with TRBJ2-5; D unclear. V shed 2 bases and J shed 4 bases, with 8 bases lying between them. Germline loops: CDR1 SGHTA, CDR2 FQGNSA. CDR3 length: 13 residues. Here the CDR3 DNA reads TGTGCCAGCAGCTTATCGGGTGTAGAGACCCAGTACTTC. Protein sequence: CASSLSGVETQYF.

J is TRBJ2-1 and V is TRBV7-2; TRBD2 aligns across 12 bases. CDR1 and CDR2 from the germline V gene are SGHTA and FQGNSA. J gave up 2 bases and V 5 bases, and 1 base lay outside the gene matches. The CDR3 consists of 15 residues. CDR3 in amino acids: CASSPSGRAYNEQFF. CDR3 nucleotides: TGTGCCAGCAGCCCTAGCGGGAGGGCCTACAATGAGCAGTTCTTC.

V usage is TRBV5-1 and J usage is TRBJ1-6, with 9 bases aligning to TRBD1. CDR1 is SGHRS, CDR2 YFSETQ, per germline. The CDR3 covers 15 residues. J lost 10 bases, V lost 0 bases, and 5 bases had no gene match. CDR3 nucleotide sequence: TGCGCCAGCAGCTTGGGGGGACAGGGACGATCACCCCTCCACTTT. Translating gives CASSLGGQGRSPLHF.

V gene TRBV4-1 combines with J gene TRBJ1-1, with a weak D call TRBD1 (5 bases). The CDR3 is 14 amino acids. Germline CDR1 and CDR2: MGHRA and YSYEKL. The V gene lost 1 base and the J gene lost 8 bases, with 14 bases spanning the gap. The CDR3 reads CASSQADTGLEAFF. CDR3 sequence (DNA): TGCGCCAGCAGCCAAGCGGACACCGGATTAGAAGCTTTCTTT.

This clone has just a few counts. The junction departs from the called germline gene at one end, perhaps through a read error. The rearrangement uses TRBV18 and TRBJ1-4; TRBD1 matches at 10 bases. The length of the CDR3 is 12 residues. CDR1 is KGHSH, CDR2 LQKENI, per germline. CDR3 residues: CASSLPGQGLRF. The CDR3 nucleotides read TGTGCCAGCTCACTACCGGGACAGGGGCTGCGTTTT.

This sequence joins TRBV6-1 and TRBJ2-5, with D possibly matching TRBD2 (6 bases). The germline V gene has CDR1 MNHNS and CDR2 SASEGT. V lost 7 bases to trimming and J lost 5 bases, with 17 bases between them. This CDR3 comprises 14 residues. CDR3 sequence (DNA): TGTGCCAGCAAGACTAGGAGCGAGGTGGAGACCCAGTACTTC. Amino acids: CASKTRSEVETQYF.

The chain uses TRBV6-1 and TRBJ2-7, with 8 bases lining up with TRBD1. V dropped 8 bases and J dropped 1; count of bases not matched to a gene: 4. This CDR3 has 13 residues. CDR1 is MNHNS, CDR2 SASEGT, per germline. The CDR3 nucleotides are TGTGCCAGCTCGGGACAGGCATCCTACGAGCAGTACTTC. This encodes CASSGQASYEQYF.

This clone was seen just once. The V gene is TRBV6-5, the J gene TRBJ2-2; the match to TRBD1 covers 9 bases. The germline CDR1 and CDR2 sequences are MNHEY and SVGAGI. The V gene end was trimmed by 0 bases and the J gene end by 6 bases; junction bases not matched to a gene: 2. The CDR3 has 15 amino acids. The CDR3 sequence is CASSYSRTGAGELFF. CDR3 bases: TGTGCCAGCAGTTACTCGAGGACAGGGGCCGGGGAGCTGTTTTTT.

This sequence joins TRBV28 and TRBJ2-7; TRBD2 is a possible D gene (5 bases). Germline lookup yields CDR1 MDHEN and CDR2 SYDVKM. V lost 7 bases and J lost 5, with 18 bases in between. The CDR3 sequence is 14 residues long. The chain's CDR3 is CASTPEGNTHEQYF. In nucleotides, the CDR3 is TGTGCCAGCACCCCCGAGGGTAACACCCACGAGCAGTACTTC.

This clone has more than one count but fewer than ten. The chain employs TRBV5-4 and TRBJ2-1; D gene ambiguous. V lost 4 bases to trimming and J lost 9 bases, with 11 bases between them. Germline V gives CDR1 SGHNT, CDR2 YYREEE (reference sequence). The CDR3 contains 12 residues. The CDR3, as DNA: TGTGCCAGCAGCGTTGAGCGAGGTGAGCAGTTCTTC. Encoded protein: CASSVERGEQFF.

The chain has TRBV5-5 and TRBJ2-1, with 7 bases fitting TRBD1. J was trimmed by 8 bases and V by 4 bases; bases with no gene match: 9. The CDR3 has 14 residues. CDR1 and CDR2 from the germline V gene are SGHKS and YYEKEE (reference sequence). CDR3 sequence reads: CASSKRQGGDEQFF. The CDR3 DNA reads as TGTGCCAGCAGCAAGCGACAGGGTGGGGATGAGCAGTTCTTC.

This clone was seen a handful of times. The gene calls are TRBV11-3 and TRBJ1-1; the match to TRBD1 covers 8 bases. Germline V gives CDR1 SGHNT, CDR2 YENEEA. Trimming at V came to 1 base and at J to 1 base, leaving 2 bases not matched to a gene. The CDR3 covers 15 residues. In DNA form, the CDR3 reads TGTGCCAGCAGCTTAGGCGGGACAGGGAACACTGAAGCTTTCTTT. Encoded protein: CASSLGGTGNTEAFF.

This rearrangement joins TRBV4-3 to TRBJ2-1; TRBD1 matches 7 bases. This CDR3 is 16 amino acids long. After removal of 4 bases from V and 3 bases from J, the junction contained 9 bases not matched to a gene. The germline V gene encodes CDR1 LGHNA and CDR2 YSLEER. This CDR3 reads CASSRMGQSYYNEQFF. Here the CDR3 DNA reads TGCGCCAGCAGCCGAATGGGACAGAGCTACTACAATGAGCAGTTCTTC.

The V and J genes are TRBV7-2 and TRBJ1-1; no clear D. Per the germline V gene, CDR1 is SGHTA and CDR2 is FQGNSA. The CDR3 is made up of 13 amino acids. The V end lost 5 bases, the J end lost 11 bases, and 18 bases lay between the germline ends. In nucleotides, the CDR3 is TGTGCCAGCAGCCCCCTTAGCGAGGTGATGGCTTTCTTT. This translates into CASSPLSEVMAFF.

This chain's CDR3 is CASSRSSGRHEQYF. The CDR3 DNA reads as TGTGCCAGCAGTCGGTCTAGCGGGAGACACGAGCAGTACTTC. This chain uses TRBV7-9 with TRBJ2-7, with TRBD2 matching over 10 bases. V shed 6 bases, J shed 5 bases, and the junction held 7 bases outside the gene matches. CDR1 is SEHNR and CDR2 is FQNEAQ in the germline V gene (reference sequence). CDR3 length: 14 amino acids.

The genes are TRBV7-2 and TRBJ2-3; 8 nucleotides align to TRBD2. Germline values: CDR1 SGHTA, CDR2 FQGNSA. The ends lost 1 base at V and 0 bases at J; junction bases unmatched: 3. The CDR3 spans 16 residues. CDR3 DNA sequence: TGTGCCAGCAGCTTAGAGTCTAGCGGGAGCACAGATACGCAGTATTTT. It codes for CASSLESSGSTDTQYF. Combining the CDR3 with reference TRBV7-2 and TRBJ2-3 gives the whole variable domain GAGVSQSPSNKVTEKGKDVELRCDPISGHTALYWYRQSLGQGLEFLIYFQGNSAPDKSGLPSDRFSAERTGGSVSTLTIQRTQQEDSAVYLCASSLESSGSTDTQYFGPGTRLTVL.

CDR3 sequence: CASSARTGDENTGELFF. DNA of the CDR3: TGTGCCAGCAGTGCTCGGACAGGCGATGAGAACACCGGGGAGCTGTTTTTT. The chain uses TRBV27 and TRBJ2-2; 7 positions match TRBD1. The CDR3 totals 17 residues. The V gene's germline CDR1 is MNHEY and CDR2 SMNVEV (reference sequence). Trimming at V came to 5 bases and at J to 1 base, leaving 10 bases not matched to a gene.

This clone was counted only a few times. The chain couples TRBV30 to TRBJ2-2; the D gene is possibly TRBD1 (5 bases). V was pared by 5 bases and J by 0 bases, with 7 bases between. The germline V gene encodes CDR1 GTSNPN and CDR2 SVGIG (reference sequence). The CDR3 loop spans 13 amino acids. The CDR3 spells CAWDRSNTGELFF. In DNA form, the CDR3 reads TGTGCCTGGGACAGATCGAACACCGGGGAGCTGTTTTTT.

In this sample, this clone turned up a few times. The chain combines TRBV7-3 with TRBJ2-3; D possibly corresponds to TRBD1 (6 bases). The germline V and J ends were trimmed by 4 bases and 1 base, with 9 bases remaining between them. CDR1 and CDR2 from the germline V gene are SGHTA and FQGTGA. The CDR3 has 14 amino acids. This CDR3 is CASSSAGGTDTQYF. Here the CDR3 DNA reads TGTGCCAGCAGCTCGGCAGGGGGCACAGATACGCAGTATTTT. The whole variable domain, filled in from reference TRBV7-3 and TRBJ2-3, reads GAGVSQTPSNKVTEKGKYVELRCDPISGHTALYWYRQSLGQGPEFLIYFQGTGAADDSGLPNDRFFAVRPEGSVSTLKIQRTERGDSAVYLCASSSAGGTDTQYFGPGTRLTVL.